Listed below are T cell receptor beta chains from one sample, sequenced in a study of cytomegalovirus exposure and HLA in healthy donors. Assay: immunoSEQ multiplex PCR; the TCRdb copy retains only in-frame clones and omits some. Among over 200,000 clones listed, more than 75% were seen once. The sequenced sample was PBMCs. These receptors came from a human donor in good health. Each CDR3 is given without its conserved first and last residue. The order of the fields is J gene, D gene, clone size, V gene, CDR3 protein. The D gene is left open where the match is weak. Where a row states a size, it is once, few, many or the class of an expanded clone; other rows omit it.

j_gene: .
d_gene: .
abundance: .
v_gene: TRBV10-3
CDR3aa: AISGTVYEQY

j_gene: TRBJ1-1
d_gene: .
abundance: .
v_gene: TRBV6-1
CDR3aa: ASTRELNTEAF

j_gene: TRBJ2-3
d_gene: TRBD2
abundance: few
v_gene: TRBV2
CDR3aa: ASSWTSGPDTQY

j_gene: TRBJ1-4
d_gene: TRBD1
abundance: once
v_gene: TRBV27
CDR3aa: ASSLGTGLGKLF

j_gene: TRBJ1-1
d_gene: TRBD1
abundance: .
v_gene: TRBV29-1
CDR3aa: NVDRGFTEAF

j_gene: TRBJ1-2
d_gene: .
abundance: .
v_gene: TRBV29-1
CDR3aa: SVETRGTPGLGYT

j_gene: TRBJ2-7
d_gene: TRBD2
abundance: .
v_gene: TRBV7-3
CDR3aa: ASSPGGDLSYEQY

j_gene: TRBJ2-7
d_gene: TRBD2
abundance: .
v_gene: TRBV5-1
CDR3aa: ASSSGLAGEYEQY

j_gene: TRBJ1-2
d_gene: .
abundance: .
v_gene: TRBV19
CDR3aa: ASSVQGTRNYGYT

j_gene: TRBJ2-2
d_gene: .
abundance: .
v_gene: TRBV7-9
CDR3aa: ASSLVVTSQDRELF

j_gene: TRBJ2-1
d_gene: TRBD2
abundance: .
v_gene: TRBV7-2
CDR3aa: ASSLRTSGLNEQF

j_gene: TRBJ1-3
d_gene: TRBD1
abundance: once
v_gene: TRBV6-5
CDR3aa: ASRLTGVSGNTIY

j_gene: TRBJ1-2
d_gene: .
abundance: .
v_gene: TRBV9
CDR3aa: ASSGNFYGYT

j_gene: TRBJ1-5
d_gene: TRBD1
abundance: .
v_gene: TRBV19
CDR3aa: ATLNLNRGYGNQPQH

j_gene: TRBJ2-5
d_gene: TRBD2
abundance: few
v_gene: TRBV4-1
CDR3aa: ASSQAGGETQY

j_gene: TRBJ1-1
d_gene: .
abundance: few
v_gene: TRBV10-3
CDR3aa: AISEIGQVEAF

j_gene: TRBJ2-1
d_gene: TRBD2
abundance: .
v_gene: TRBV9
CDR3aa: ASSGGSSYNEQF

j_gene: TRBJ2-7
d_gene: TRBD2
abundance: .
v_gene: TRBV7-2
CDR3aa: ASSNGGEVYEQY

j_gene: TRBJ2-7
d_gene: TRBD1
abundance: .
v_gene: TRBV5-3
CDR3aa: ARSFSGTAAEQY

j_gene: TRBJ1-3
d_gene: .
abundance: .
v_gene: TRBV7-8
CDR3aa: ASSFLGGEIGNTIY

j_gene: TRBJ2-7
d_gene: TRBD1
abundance: .
v_gene: TRBV6-1
CDR3aa: ASERTGDYEQY

j_gene: TRBJ2-3
d_gene: .
abundance: .
v_gene: TRBV5-1
CDR3aa: ASSLAADTDTQY

j_gene: .
d_gene: TRBD1
abundance: .
v_gene: TRBV30
CDR3aa: AGTGGSYEQY

j_gene: TRBJ2-1
d_gene: TRBD2
abundance: .
v_gene: TRBV11-3
CDR3aa: ASSFLAGRNEQF

j_gene: TRBJ2-2
d_gene: .
abundance: .
v_gene: TRBV28
CDR3aa: ASSPRGGLF

j_gene: TRBJ1-2
d_gene: .
abundance: .
v_gene: TRBV7-2
CDR3aa: ASSLAQDYGYT

j_gene: TRBJ2-3
d_gene: .
abundance: .
v_gene: TRBV10-1
CDR3aa: ASSESGTKDPDTQY

j_gene: TRBJ2-7
d_gene: TRBD1
abundance: .
v_gene: TRBV14
CDR3aa: ASSQRTGGGGSIYEQY

j_gene: TRBJ1-1
d_gene: TRBD1
abundance: .
v_gene: TRBV28
CDR3aa: ASSFADRVNTEAF

j_gene: TRBJ1-1
d_gene: TRBD1
abundance: once
v_gene: TRBV7-8
CDR3aa: ASSPRTGKAF

j_gene: TRBJ2-1
d_gene: TRBD1
abundance: once
v_gene: TRBV6-5
CDR3aa: ASSLDRGTYNEQF

j_gene: TRBJ1-1
d_gene: .
abundance: .
v_gene: TRBV27
CDR3aa: ASSFDGGVEAF

j_gene: TRBJ2-7
d_gene: .
abundance: .
v_gene: TRBV14
CDR3aa: ASSQQAGSYEQY

j_gene: TRBJ1-1
d_gene: TRBD1
abundance: .
v_gene: TRBV7-2
CDR3aa: ASSSPGQGAPGSEAF

j_gene: TRBJ2-6
d_gene: .
abundance: .
v_gene: TRBV27
CDR3aa: ASSFWGRGANVLT

j_gene: TRBJ1-2
d_gene: .
abundance: .
v_gene: TRBV30
CDR3aa: AWTHIISYGYT

j_gene: TRBJ2-7
d_gene: .
abundance: .
v_gene: TRBV5-1
CDR3aa: ASSTGYEQY

j_gene: TRBJ2-7
d_gene: TRBD1
abundance: .
v_gene: TRBV11-2
CDR3aa: ASSYRRPGQATIYEQY

j_gene: TRBJ2-1
d_gene: TRBD1
abundance: .
v_gene: TRBV7-9
CDR3aa: ASSSGQEYNEQF

j_gene: TRBJ2-3
d_gene: .
abundance: .
v_gene: TRBV6-5
CDR3aa: ASSYSRTHLVYTQY

j_gene: TRBJ2-7
d_gene: .
abundance: few
v_gene: TRBV6-1
CDR3aa: ASSIQGFGQY

j_gene: TRBJ2-1
d_gene: .
abundance: .
v_gene: TRBV28
CDR3aa: ASTSPGQGGDEQF

j_gene: TRBJ2-7
d_gene: .
abundance: .
v_gene: TRBV9
CDR3aa: ASSEGGTMSSYEQY

j_gene: TRBJ2-1
d_gene: .
abundance: .
v_gene: TRBV19
CDR3aa: ASSGRGKWGTPSGGEQF

j_gene: TRBJ1-4
d_gene: .
abundance: .
v_gene: TRBV4-2
CDR3aa: ASSLSAEATNEKLF

j_gene: TRBJ2-7
d_gene: .
abundance: .
v_gene: TRBV7-9
CDR3aa: ASSHTSAPGDEQY

j_gene: TRBJ1-2
d_gene: TRBD1
abundance: .
v_gene: TRBV30
CDR3aa: AYDRGVDYGYT

j_gene: TRBJ1-6
d_gene: TRBD1
abundance: .
v_gene: TRBV28
CDR3aa: ASSPAGQGLGSPLH

j_gene: TRBJ2-5
d_gene: .
abundance: .
v_gene: TRBV7-8
CDR3aa: ASSLRSSQETQY

j_gene: TRBJ2-1
d_gene: .
abundance: .
v_gene: TRBV6-5
CDR3aa: ASSYGGHDEQF